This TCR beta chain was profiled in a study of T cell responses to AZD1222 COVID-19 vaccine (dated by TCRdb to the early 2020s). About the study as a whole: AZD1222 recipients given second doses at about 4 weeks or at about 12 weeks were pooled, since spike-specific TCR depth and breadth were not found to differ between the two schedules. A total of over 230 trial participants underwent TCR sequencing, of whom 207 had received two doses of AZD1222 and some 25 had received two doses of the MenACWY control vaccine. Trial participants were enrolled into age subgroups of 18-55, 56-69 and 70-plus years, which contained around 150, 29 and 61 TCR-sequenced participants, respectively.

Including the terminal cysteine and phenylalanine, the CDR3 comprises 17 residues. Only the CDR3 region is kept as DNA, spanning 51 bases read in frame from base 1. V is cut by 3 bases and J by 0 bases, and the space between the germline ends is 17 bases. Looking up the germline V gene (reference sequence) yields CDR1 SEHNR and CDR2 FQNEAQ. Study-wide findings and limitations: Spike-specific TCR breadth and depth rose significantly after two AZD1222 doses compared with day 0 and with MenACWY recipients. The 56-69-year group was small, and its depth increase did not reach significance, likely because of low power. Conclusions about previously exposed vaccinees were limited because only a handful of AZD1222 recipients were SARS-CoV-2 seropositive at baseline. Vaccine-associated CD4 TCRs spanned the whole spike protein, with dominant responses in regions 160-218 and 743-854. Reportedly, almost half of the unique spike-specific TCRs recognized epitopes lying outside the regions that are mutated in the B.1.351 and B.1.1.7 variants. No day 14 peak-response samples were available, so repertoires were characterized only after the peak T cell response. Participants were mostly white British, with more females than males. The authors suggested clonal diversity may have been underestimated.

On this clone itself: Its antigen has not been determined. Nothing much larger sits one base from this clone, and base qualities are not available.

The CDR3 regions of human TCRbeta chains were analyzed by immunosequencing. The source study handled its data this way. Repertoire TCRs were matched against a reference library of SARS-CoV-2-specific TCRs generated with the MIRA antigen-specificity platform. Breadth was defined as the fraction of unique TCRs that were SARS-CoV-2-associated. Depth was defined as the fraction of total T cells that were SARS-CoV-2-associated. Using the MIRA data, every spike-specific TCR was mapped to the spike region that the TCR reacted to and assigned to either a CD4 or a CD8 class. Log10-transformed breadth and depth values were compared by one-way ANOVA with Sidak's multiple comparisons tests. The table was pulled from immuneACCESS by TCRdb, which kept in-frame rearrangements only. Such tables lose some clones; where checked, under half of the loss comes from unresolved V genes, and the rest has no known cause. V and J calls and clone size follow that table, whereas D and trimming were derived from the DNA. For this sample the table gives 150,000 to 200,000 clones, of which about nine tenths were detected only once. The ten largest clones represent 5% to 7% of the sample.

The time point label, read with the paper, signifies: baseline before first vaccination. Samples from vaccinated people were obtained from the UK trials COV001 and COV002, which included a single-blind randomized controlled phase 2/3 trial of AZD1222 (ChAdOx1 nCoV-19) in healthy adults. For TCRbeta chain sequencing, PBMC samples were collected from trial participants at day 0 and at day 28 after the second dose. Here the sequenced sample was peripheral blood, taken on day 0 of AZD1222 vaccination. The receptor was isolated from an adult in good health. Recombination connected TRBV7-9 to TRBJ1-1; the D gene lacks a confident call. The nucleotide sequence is TGTGCCAGCAGCTTCGGTTCATCCTACAGACTGAACACTGAAGCTTTCTTT. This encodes CASSFGSSYRLNTEAFF.